A selection of T cell receptor beta chains follows, all from one sample in a study of blood T cell repertoires in COVID-19. Here immunoSEQ multiplex PCR was the method, and the copy in TCRdb shows in-frame clones only, minus some. Of a few hundred thousand clones in the sample, roughly 88% were seen once. The material sequenced was PBMCs or T cells enriched from blood (not recorded which). These receptors were obtained from a woman between 50 and 59 years old who had recovered from COVID-19. CDR3s include the opening cysteine and the closing phenylalanine or tryptophan. A D gene is named only where the DNA matches it firmly. Expanded clones get a size class; other rows say once, few or many, or leave the size out.

d_gene,v_gene,abundance,j_gene,CDR3nt,CDR3aa
TRBD2,TRBV15,NA,TRBJ2-1,TGTGCCACCAGCTTCCCACCTAGCGGGAGACTTAATTACAATGAGCAGTTCTTC,CATSFPPSGRLNYNEQFF
NA,TRBV5-1,NA,TRBJ2-1,TGCGCCAGCAGCTTGCGAGAGCCATTCACTTACAATGAGCAGTTCTTC,CASSLREPFTYNEQFF
TRBD1,TRBV7-2,NA,TRBJ1-2,TGTGCCAGCAGCTCAATACCTAACAGGGGTTCAGGCTACACCTTC,CASSSIPNRGSGYTF
TRBD2,TRBV5-4,NA,TRBJ2-1,TGTGCCAGCAGCCCGACTAGCGGGAGTTATCAGGAGCAGTTCTTC,CASSPTSGSYQEQFF
TRBD2,TRBV18,NA,TRBJ2-7,TGTGCCAGCTCACACTCCGGGACTAGCGGGATATACGAGCAGTACTTC,CASSHSGTSGIYEQYF
TRBD1,TRBV6-4,few,TRBJ1-6,TGTGCCAGCAGTGACTCGAGAGGGGGCAGTTCACCCCTCCACTTT,CASSDSRGGSSPLHF
NA,TRBV2,NA,TRBJ1-2,TGTGCCAGCAGTGAAGCTGCGGGATATGGCTACACCTTC,CASSEAAGYGYTF
NA,TRBV4-1,NA,TRBJ2-7,TGCGCCAGCAGCCAACAACAGGGTTACGAGCAGTACTTC,CASSQQQGYEQYF
NA,TRBV27,few,TRBJ1-4,TGTGCCAGCAGTTTGAGAGATTATAATGAAAAACTGTTTTTT,CASSLRDYNEKLFF
NA,TRBV2,NA,TRBJ2-7,TGTGCCAGCAGTGAATTCGGGACGGAGGGCCTCTCCTACGAGCAGTACTTC,CASSEFGTEGLSYEQYF
NA,TRBV5-4,NA,TRBJ2-2,TGTGCCAGCAGCACTGGACAGCCCACCGGGGAGCTGTTTTTT,CASSTGQPTGELFF
TRBD1,TRBV28,NA,TRBJ1-5,TGTGCCAGCAGTTTTGATGGACAGGGGAATCAGCCCCAGCATTTT,CASSFDGQGNQPQHF
TRBD2,TRBV10-3,once,TRBJ2-3,TGTGCCATCAGTGGGAAACCACTAGCGGGTACAGATACGCAGTATTTT,CAISGKPLAGTDTQYF
NA,TRBV5-6,few,TRBJ1-5,TGTGCCAGCAGCTTGTATCTGGGCGAGTATAGCAATCAGCCCCAGCATTTT,CASSLYLGEYSNQPQHF
TRBD1,TRBV12-5,once,TRBJ2-7,TGTGCTTGGGGACAGGGTAGTGAGCAGTACTTC,CAWGQGSEQYF
TRBD1,TRBV11-2,NA,TRBJ1-2,TGTGCCACCAGACAGGGGGCAGGCTATGGCTACACCTTC,CATRQGAGYGYTF
NA,TRBV7-6,NA,TRBJ2-3,TGTGCCAGCAGCTTAGAGTCCGGTATTGGGGCGCATACGCAGTATTTT,CASSLESGIGAHTQYF
NA,TRBV12-3/TRBV12-4,NA,TRBJ1-2,TGTGCCAGCACCGGCGGAGGGGCTCTTGGCTACACCTTC,CASTGGGALGYTF
NA,TRBV18,NA,TRBJ2-7,TGTGCCAGCTCACCACCATACCCTAGCGTTGGTTCCTACGAGCAGTACTTC,CASSPPYPSVGSYEQYF
NA,TRBV11-2,NA,TRBJ2-1,TGTGCCAGCAGCTTAGGACCCCGGGACACCAATGAGCAGTTCTTC,CASSLGPRDTNEQFF
NA,TRBV6-9,NA,TRBJ2-1,TGTGCCAGCAGTTACGCGGGTTTTTCCTACAATGAGCAGTTCTTC,CASSYAGFSYNEQFF
NA,TRBV7-6,NA,TRBJ2-1,TGTGCCAGCAGCTTAGTTTCTGATCAAGCGGATTACCTTCGTAATGAGCAGTTCTTC,CASSLVSDQADYLRNEQFF
NA,TRBV3-1/TRBV3-2,NA,TRBJ1-4,TGTGCCAGCAGCCAACCTGACAGATCAGGAAAACTGTTTTTT,CASSQPDRSGKLFF
TRBD2,TRBV6-4,few,TRBJ2-1,TGTGCCAGCAGTGACTCCTCTAGCGGGACGGATGAGCAGTTCTTC,CASSDSSSGTDEQFF
TRBD1,TRBV27,NA,TRBJ1-1,TGTGCCAGCAGTTTAAGGGGTAACAGACAGGGGCTGAACACTGAAGCTTTCTTT,CASSLRGNRQGLNTEAFF
TRBD1,TRBV30,NA,TRBJ1-4,TGTGCCTGGAAAAGGGGGCGAATAGCTAATGAAAAACTGTTTTTT,CAWKRGRIANEKLFF
NA,TRBV9,NA,TRBJ2-3,TGTGCCAGCACCTTAGTGACAGATACGCAGTATTTT,CASTLVTDTQYF
TRBD1,TRBV5-1,NA,TRBJ1-5,TGCGCCAGCAGCTTGACCCCCGGGACAGCTAATCAGCCCCAGCATTTT,CASSLTPGTANQPQHF
NA,TRBV12-3/TRBV12-4,NA,TRBJ2-5,TGTGCCAGCGGAGATCAGGGGCAAGAGACCCAGTACTTC,CASGDQGQETQYF
TRBD1,TRBV27,NA,TRBJ1-1,TGTGCCAGCAGTTTACTGGGACAGGGCGGCACTGAAGCTTTCTTT,CASSLLGQGGTEAFF
TRBD1,TRBV5-5,NA,TRBJ1-4,TGTGCCAGCAGCTGGGGCGGGACAGTAAATGAAAAACTGTTTTTT,CASSWGGTVNEKLFF
TRBD1,TRBV29-1,NA,TRBJ1-2,TGCAGCGTTAGGACAGGGGATGGCTACACCTTC,CSVRTGDGYTF
TRBD1,TRBV30,NA,TRBJ1-4,TGTGCCTGGGAGGGACAGGGGAAACATGAAAAACTGTTTTTT,CAWEGQGKHEKLFF
TRBD2,TRBV7-9,NA,TRBJ2-1,TGTGCCAGCAGCTTAGAGGCTAGCGGGAGGAGACCCAATGAGCAGTTCTTC,CASSLEASGRRPNEQFF
TRBD2,TRBV9,NA,TRBJ2-3,TGTGCCAGCAGCGTCGGGACTAGCGGGGGCGCTAGCACAGATACGCAGTATTTT,CASSVGTSGGASTDTQYF
NA,TRBV2,NA,TRBJ1-1,TGTGCCAGCAGACGGGAGCAGAACACTGAAGCTTTCTTT,CASRREQNTEAFF
TRBD1,TRBV28,NA,TRBJ1-2,TGTGCCAGCAGTTTGGACAGGGTGGGAGGCTACACCTTC,CASSLDRVGGYTF
TRBD2,TRBV27,NA,TRBJ2-1,TGTGCCAGCAGTTTTGCGGGAGGGCCTCGGTACAATGAGCAGTTCTTC,CASSFAGGPRYNEQFF
NA,TRBV11-2,NA,TRBJ2-2,TGTGCCAGCAGCTTACCCAGGTCCCGGAACACCGGGGAGCTGTTTTTT,CASSLPRSRNTGELFF
TRBD1,TRBV18,few,TRBJ2-7,TGTGCCAGCTCACCACCGGGACAGGGGGCTAGTGAGCAGTACTTC,CASSPPGQGASEQYF
NA,TRBV28,NA,TRBJ1-1,TGTGCCAGCAGTCCCCTCGGGTCGGATAGGAACACTGAAGCTTTCTTT,CASSPLGSDRNTEAFF
NA,TRBV18,NA,TRBJ2-1,TGTGCCAGCTCACTTCCGCTAACCCCGGCGGGGAATGAGCAGTTCTTC,CASSLPLTPAGNEQFF
NA,TRBV27,NA,TRBJ2-3,TGTGCCAGCAGTTTATCGGCCCAAACGAGCACAGATACGCAGTATTTT,CASSLSAQTSTDTQYF
NA,TRBV6-5,NA,TRBJ2-2,TGTGCCAGCAGTTACCTCCGTGTAGGGGAGCTGTTTTTT,CASSYLRVGELFF
NA,TRBV6-1,NA,TRBJ2-7,TGTGCCAGCAGTGAAGACAGACAGCAGTACTTC,CASSEDRQQYF
TRBD2,TRBV27,NA,TRBJ2-1,TGTGCCAGCAGTTTATCGCCAGCGGGAGTCAAAAGCAATGAGCAGTTCTTC,CASSLSPAGVKSNEQFF
TRBD1,TRBV7-9,NA,TRBJ1-6,TGTGCCAGCAGCCCCTGGACAGGGGCAAGCTCCTATAATTCACCCCTCCACTTT,CASSPWTGASSYNSPLHF
NA,TRBV7-5,NA,TRBJ1-6,TGTGCCAGAAGACAGGACAGGGGAAATTCACCCCTCCACTTT,CARRQDRGNSPLHF
NA,TRBV19,few,TRBJ2-3,TGTGCCAGTAGTAGGGCAGGGCTGATAGATACGCAGTATTTT,CASSRAGLIDTQYF
NA,TRBV5-1,NA,TRBJ1-2,TGCGCCAGCAGCTTGGACGGCAGGGATTCATCCTATGGCTACACCTTC,CASSLDGRDSSYGYTF